This T cell receptor beta chain was sequenced in a study of T cell responses to AZD1222 COVID-19 vaccine. Produced via immunoSEQ multiplex PCR; TCRdb's table is partial and in-frame only. Of tens of thousands of clones in the sample, about 90% were seen once. With respect to this clone: The target antigen is unknown.

Study-wide results and limits: Spike regions recognized by vaccine-associated CD4 TCRs spanned the protein, led by 160-218 and 743-854. Unmutated variant regions reportedly attract nearly half of all spike-specific TCRs.

The sequencing here drew on peripheral blood, taken on day 0 of AZD1222 vaccination. This receptor was taken from an adult in good health.

DNA for the CDR3: TGTGCCAGCAGCGAAGGGACAGGGCTAAACACTGAAGCTTTCTTT. Protein product: CASSEGTGLNTEAFF. This chain uses TRBV9 with TRBJ1-1, with 9 bases lining up with TRBD1. V shed 3 bases and J 2 bases; nucleotides not matched to a gene: 5. The germline gives CDR1 SGDLS, CDR2 YYNGEE. The CDR3 covers 15 residues.